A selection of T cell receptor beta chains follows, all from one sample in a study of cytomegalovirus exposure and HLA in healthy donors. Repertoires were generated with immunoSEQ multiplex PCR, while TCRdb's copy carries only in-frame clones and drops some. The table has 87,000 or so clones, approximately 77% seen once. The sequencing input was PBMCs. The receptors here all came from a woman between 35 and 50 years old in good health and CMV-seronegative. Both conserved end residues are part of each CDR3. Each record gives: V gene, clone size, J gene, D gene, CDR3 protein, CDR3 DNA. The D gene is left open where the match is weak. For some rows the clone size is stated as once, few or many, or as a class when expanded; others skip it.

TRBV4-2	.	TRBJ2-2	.	CASSSFPPGTPGVTGELFF	TGTGCCAGCAGCTCATTCCCCCCCGGGACACCTGGGGTCACCGGGGAGCTGTTTTTT
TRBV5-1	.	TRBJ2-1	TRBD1	CASSLTGGSYNEQFF	TGCGCCAGCAGCTTGACAGGGGGGTCCTACAATGAGCAGTTCTTC
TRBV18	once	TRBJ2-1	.	CASSPDRYNEQFF	TGTGCCAGCTCACCAGACAGATACAATGAGCAGTTCTTC
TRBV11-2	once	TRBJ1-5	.	CASSAQTGNQPQHF	TGTGCCAGCAGCGCCCAGACAGGCAATCAGCCCCAGCATTTT
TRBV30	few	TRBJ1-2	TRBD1	CAWSVGQGNYGYTF	TGTGCCTGGAGTGTCGGACAGGGAAACTATGGCTACACCTTC
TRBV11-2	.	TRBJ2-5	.	CASSLYEGSQETQYF	TGTGCCAGCAGCTTATATGAGGGTTCTCAAGAGACCCAGTACTTC
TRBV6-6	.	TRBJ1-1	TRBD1	CASTSFRGAMNTEAFF	TGTGCCAGCACCTCCTTCAGGGGGGCTATGAACACTGAAGCTTTCTTT
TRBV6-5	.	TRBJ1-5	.	CASSSTGNQPQHF	TGTGCCAGCAGTTCCACAGGGAATCAGCCCCAGCATTTT
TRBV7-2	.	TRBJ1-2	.	CASSLMGEKGGYTF	TGTGCCAGCAGCTTAATGGGAGAGAAGGGTGGCTACACCTTC
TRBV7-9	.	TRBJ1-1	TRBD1	CASSLDRGRTFF	TGTGCCAGCAGCCTTGACAGGGGCAGGACTTTCTTT
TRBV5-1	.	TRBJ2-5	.	CASSWGAGETQYF	TGCGCCAGCAGCTGGGGTGCAGGGGAGACCCAGTACTTC
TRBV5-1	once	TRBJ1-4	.	CASSLGGQRNEKLFF	TGCGCCAGCAGCTTGGGGGGGCAGCGTAATGAAAAACTGTTTTTT
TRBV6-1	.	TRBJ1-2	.	CASKKTRRGYGYTF	TGTGCCAGCAAGAAGACGCGCCGAGGATATGGCTACACCTTC
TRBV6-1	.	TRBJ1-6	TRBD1	CASSDGQAFNSPLHF	TGTGCCAGCAGTGATGGACAGGCGTTTAATTCACCCCTCCACTTT
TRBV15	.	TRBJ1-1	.	CATIPRIEAFF	TGTGCCACCATCCCTAGGATTGAAGCTTTCTTT
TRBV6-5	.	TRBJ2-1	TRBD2	CASRNIAGGRYEQFF	TGTGCCAGCAGAAACATAGCGGGGGGTAGGTATGAGCAGTTCTTC
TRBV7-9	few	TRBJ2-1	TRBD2	CASSHLQKLAGLGVDEQFF	TGTGCCAGCAGCCACTTACAAAAACTAGCGGGACTTGGGGTGGATGAGCAGTTCTTC
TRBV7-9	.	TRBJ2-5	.	CASSSPYIVLRTGETQYF	TGTGCCAGCAGCTCGCCCTATATTGTTCTTAGAACGGGGGAGACCCAGTACTTC
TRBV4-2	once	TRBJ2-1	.	CASSQDLTDEQFF	TGTGCCAGCAGCCAAGATCTAACCGATGAGCAGTTCTTC
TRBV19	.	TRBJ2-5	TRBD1	CASAPLSGQGQETQYF	TGTGCCAGTGCCCCCTTGTCGGGACAGGGACAAGAGACCCAGTACTTC
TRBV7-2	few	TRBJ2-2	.	CASSPYTGELFF	TGTGCCAGCAGCCCATACACCGGGGAGCTGTTTTTT
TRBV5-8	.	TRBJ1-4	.	CASSLPQDFNEKLFF	TGTGCCAGCAGCTTGCCACAAGATTTTAATGAAAAACTGTTTTTT
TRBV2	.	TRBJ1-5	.	CASSVTEQPQHF	TGTGCCAGCAGTGTGACAGAACAGCCCCAGCATTTT
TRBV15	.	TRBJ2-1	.	CATSLDRYNEQFF	TGTGCCACCAGCCTGGACAGATACAATGAGCAGTTCTTC
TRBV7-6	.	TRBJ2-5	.	CASSFREETQYF	TGTGCCAGCAGCTTTAGAGAAGAGACCCAGTACTTC
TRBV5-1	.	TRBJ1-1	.	CASSHRVATEAFF	TGCGCCAGCAGCCACCGGGTTGCCACTGAAGCTTTCTTT